This T cell receptor (beta chain) is from a study of cytomegalovirus exposure and HLA in healthy donors. PCR used 60 Vbeta primers and 13 Jbeta primers. The protocol was immunoSEQ multiplex PCR, while the TCRdb copy is restricted to in-frame clones and leaves out a portion. The data show 180,000 or so clones, more than 75% seen once. CDR3 length: 14 amino acids. The germline V gene has CDR1 SNHLY and CDR2 FYNNEI. V was clipped by 6 bases and J by 7 bases, with 15 bases between them. Sequenced material: PBMCs. The V gene is TRBV2, the J gene TRBJ1-4; D uncertain. The sequence derives from a woman aged 45-60 years in good health and CMV-seropositive. As DNA, the CDR3 is TGTGCCAGCAGCGTTAGCGGCACCGCTGAAAAACTGTTTTTT. This gives the protein CASSVSGTAEKLFF. The whole variable domain, remainder taken from reference TRBV2 and TRBJ1-4, is EPEVTQTPSHQVTQMGQEVILRCVPISNHLYFYWYRQILGQKVEFLVSFYNNEISEKSEIFDDQFSVERPDGSNFTLKIRSTKLEDSAMYFCASSVSGTAEKLFFGSGTQLSVL.